This T cell receptor beta chain was found in a study of blood T cell repertoires in COVID-19. Turning to the study itself: COVID-19 samples from acute and convalescent phases originated in the United States, Italy and Spain. PBMCs, B-cell-depleted T cells, or T cells were the source of the cDNA or gDNA that made up the material.

Trimming cost V 4 bases and J 0 bases; bases outside gene matches: 2. CDR3 length equals 15 residues. CDR1 and CDR2 from the germline V gene are SGHRS and YFSETQ. In the authors' workflow: The assay estimated nucleated cells by amplifying reference gene primers. Produced via immunoSEQ multiplex PCR; TCRdb's table is partial and in-frame only. That table gives V, J and clone size, and the DNA gave D and trimming. The sample has around 170,000 clones; 86% are singletons. The chain is built from TRBV5-1 and TRBJ1-4; 8 nucleotides align to TRBD1. The sequencing sample was made of peripheral blood. This TCR came from a man aged 45-65 years with active or convalescent COVID-19. The CDR3 region is CASSGQGATNEKLFF. CDR3 in DNA: TGCGCCAGCAGCGGACAGGGAGCAACTAATGAAAAACTGTTTTTT.